This T cell receptor beta chain was sequenced for a study of T cell responses to AZD1222 COVID-19 vaccine (dated by TCRdb to the early 2020s). Some background on the complete study: AZD1222 recipients with second doses at about 4 weeks or about 12 weeks were pooled, because spike-specific TCR depth and breadth did not differ between schedules. Trial participants were enrolled by age into subgroups of 18-55, 56-69 and 70-plus years, and 148, 28 and 57 TCR-sequenced participants, respectively, were included in these subgroups. A total of about 230 trial participants underwent TCR sequencing, of whom approximately 210 received two doses of AZD1222 and about 25 received two doses of the MenACWY control vaccine.

The CDR3 regions of human TCRbeta chains were subjected to immunosequencing. Processing in the source paper ran as follows. TCRs in the repertoires were matched against a reference library of SARS-CoV-2-specific TCRs that had been generated with the MIRA antigen-specificity platform. Breadth was defined as the fraction of unique TCRs that were SARS-CoV-2-associated, and depth was defined as the fraction of total T cells that were SARS-CoV-2-associated. Using the MIRA data, each spike-specific TCR was assigned both to the spike region to which the TCR was reactive and to a CD4 or CD8 class. Log10-transformed breadth and depth values were compared by one-way ANOVA with Sidak's multiple comparisons tests. The source is immuneACCESS, and TCRdb retained only in-frame sequences with V and J called. Part of the clones is not carried over; for the studies checked, unresolved V genes explain less than half of this, and the remainder is unexplained. V and J calls and clone size follow that table, whereas D and trimming were derived from the DNA. Recorded for this sample are approximately 170,000 clones; 85% to 90% of them occurred a single time. The ten largest make up 6.9% of the sample.

This clone came up a few times. The antigen it recognizes is unknown. No much larger clone is present one base from it, and per-base qualities are unavailable. Per the publication, the time point label means: baseline before first vaccination. Vaccinee samples were obtained from the UK trials COV001 and COV002, which included a single-blind randomized controlled phase 2/3 trial of AZD1222 (ChAdOx1 nCoV-19) in healthy adults. Trial participant PBMC samples were collected at day 0 and day 28 after the second dose for TCRbeta chain sequencing. The CDR3 goes from the cysteine to the phenylalanine over 13 residues. Here the CDR3 DNA is all that survives: 39 bases in frame from base 1. Based on the germline V gene (reference sequence), the CDR1 and CDR2 sequences are MNHEY and SMNVEV. V and J are truncated by 3 bases and 3 bases respectively, leaving an intervening sequence of 5 bases. Here is what the overall study found, with its caveats: Reportedly, almost half of the unique spike-specific TCRs recognized epitopes lying outside the regions that are mutated in the B.1.351 and B.1.1.7 variants. Only five or six AZD1222 recipients were SARS-CoV-2 seropositive at baseline, limiting conclusions about previously exposed vaccinees. Most participants were white British and females outnumbered males, and the authors suggested that clonal diversity may have been underestimated. Because no day 14 peak-response samples were available, repertoires were characterized only after the peak T cell response. After two AZD1222 doses, spike-specific TCR breadth and depth were significantly higher than at day 0 and than in MenACWY recipients. CD4 TCRs associated with the vaccine covered the entire spike protein, and the dominant responses were in regions 160-218 and 743-854. The 56-69-year group was small, and its depth increase did not reach significance, likely because of low power.

The receptor comes from an adult in good health. This specimen was peripheral blood, taken on day 0 of AZD1222 vaccination. This sequence uses TRBV27 and TRBJ1-4, with the D gene too uncertain to name. The DNA sequence follows: TGTGCCAGCAGTTTTCTGTCTAATGAAAAACTGTTTTTT. This encodes CASSFLSNEKLFF. The full variable domain, with segments outside the CDR3 supplied by the reference TRBV27 and TRBJ1-4 proteins, appears as EAQVTQNPRYLITVTGKKLTVTCSQNMNHEYMSWYRQDPGLGLRQIYYSMNVEVTDKGDVPEGYKVSRKEKRNFPLILESPSPNQTSLYFCASSFLSNEKLFFGSGTQLSVL.